This T cell receptor beta chain was sequenced during a study of blood T cell repertoires in COVID-19. Across the study: Some COVID-19 samples were acute and others convalescent; all came from the United States, Italy and Spain. PBMCs, B-cell-depleted T cells, or T cells provided the cDNA or gDNA that made up the material.

Original handling: Counts of nucleated cells, estimated from reference gene primer amplification, were obtained. Assay used: immunoSEQ multiplex PCR; TCRdb lists only in-frame clones, some missing. The V and J calls and clone size come from that table; D and trimming were worked out from the DNA. The repertoire holds 390,000 or so clones, 86% seen once, with more than 1.4% in the top ten. The V gene's germline CDR1 is SGHTA and CDR2 FQGNSA. With 2 bases removed from V and 4 bases from J, the gap between germline ends came to 14 bases. The length of the CDR3 is 15 residues. This clone has more than one count but fewer than ten.

The sequenced sample was peripheral blood. The genes are TRBV7-2 and TRBJ1-2; a possible D gene is TRBD1 (6 bases). The sequence derives from a woman aged 25 to 39 with active or convalescent COVID-19. CDR3 coding DNA: TGTGCCAGCAGCTTACTAGGGGGAGACGGCTATGGCTACACCTTC. Translating it yields CASSLLGGDGYGYTF.